Below, 11 T cell receptor beta chains from the same sample are listed, as sequenced in a study of CD8+CD57+ T cells in acquired aplastic anemia. The use of genomic DNA as template underpinned the TCR beta VDJ and CDR3 profiling. TCRdb re-called the reads through MiXCR, storing one row per CDR3 protein. This sample has about 160,000 distinct CDR3 sequences, with roughly 48% found just once. Patients chosen for sequencing had CD8+CD57+ cells that had expanded, as shown by flow cytometry. Sequenced material: sorted CD4+, CD8+, or CD8+CD57+ T cells (not recorded which) from PBMCs. The receptor source for this set is a human donor with aplastic anemia.

This clonotype was counted ten times or more. The chain combines TRBV6-1 with TRBJ2-7; D gene ambiguous. This CDR3 has 13 amino acids. Germline V lookup: CDR1 MNHNS, CDR2 SASEGT. Trimming cost V 4 bases and J 6 bases, with 13 bases left between them. For the CDR3, the DNA is TGTGCCAGCAGTGGGACCCTTGCGGTCGAGCAGTACTTC. This encodes CASSGTLAVEQYF.

This rearrangement joins TRBV15 to TRBJ1-6; TRBD1 is a possible D gene (5 bases). Deletions cut 1 base from V and 12 bases from J, with 16 bases between. The CDR3 has 15 amino acids. Germline V gives CDR1 LNHNV, CDR2 YYDKDF (reference sequence). In DNA form, the CDR3 reads TGTGCCACCAGCAGAGGGACCTTAGGGGTAGGACCCCTCCACTTT. Encoded protein: CATSRGTLGVGPLHF.

About this clonotype itself: Possible read error: a much larger clone is one base away. V usage is TRBV10-3 and J usage is TRBJ2-3; D is unresolved. There are 15 residues in the CDR3. Trimming removed 6 bases at V and 0 bases at J, with 13 bases between. Germline values: CDR1 ENHRY, CDR2 SYGVKD. The CDR3 DNA sequence: TGTGCCATCAGCCCCGCCCTTCTAAGCACAGATACGCAGTATTTT. Its protein product is CAISPALLSTDTQYF.

Turning to this clonotype: A much larger clone differs by one base, so this may be a read error. The V gene is TRBV5-1, the J gene TRBJ1-2; 7 bases align to TRBD1. The CDR3 totals 13 residues. Per germline, CDR1 SGHRS and CDR2 YFSETQ. This CDR3 reads CAGSLRQGEGYTF. The CDR3 coding sequence is TGCGCCGGCAGCTTGAGACAGGGCGAGGGCTACACCTTC.

This clonotype was recorded at least ten times. The genes are TRBV18 and TRBJ2-7, with 13 bases identical to TRBD2. The CDR3 extends over 15 amino acids. Germline loops: CDR1 KGHSH, CDR2 LQKENI. The V and J ends lost 4 bases and 3 bases, in that order; junction bases with no gene match: 3. The CDR3 DNA sequence: TGTGCCAGCTCACTAGGGACTAGCGGGGACTACGAGCAGTACTTC. Amino acid sequence: CASSLGTSGDYEQYF.

The table lists this clonotype with many counts. The V gene is TRBV3-1, the J gene TRBJ1-2; no definite D call. This CDR3 is built from 13 residues. Trimming took 4 bases from V and 2 from J, leaving 8 bases between them. In germline, CDR1 is LGHDT, CDR2 YNNKEL (reference sequence). CDR3 sequence (DNA): TGTGCCAGCAGCCCATCCATGAACTATGGCTACACCTTC. It encodes CASSPSMNYGYTF.

This sequence joins TRBV10-3 and TRBJ2-7, with 8 bases that match TRBD1. Per the germline V gene, CDR1 is ENHRY and CDR2 is SYGVKD. Trimming cost V 10 bases and J 0 bases; bases outside gene matches: 8. This CDR3 contains 14 residues. The CDR3 bases are TGTGCCACCACGGGTGGGACAGGCTCCTACGAGCAGTACTTC. This sequence encodes CATTGGTGSYEQYF.

In its sample, this clonotype was seen many times. CDR3 in amino acids: CASRQDTTEAFF. The DNA for the CDR3 is TGTGCCAGCAGGCAGGACACCACTGAAGCTTTCTTT. The V call is TRBV2, the J call TRBJ1-1; tentatively, D is TRBD1 (5 bases). V lost 6 bases and J 4 bases, leaving 9 bases between the germline ends. Germline CDR1 reads SNHLY; CDR2 reads FYNNEI. There are 12 residues in the CDR3.

This clonotype appeared many times. The chain is built from TRBV5-1 and TRBJ1-1; TRBD1 might be the D (5 bases). The CDR3 covers 14 residues. Trimming cost V 4 bases and J 6 bases, with 16 bases left between them. Germline loops: CDR1 SGHRS, CDR2 YFSETQ. Written as DNA, the CDR3 is TGCGCCAGCAGCAGGGGCGACGGACCCGCTGAAGCTTTCTTT. Protein sequence: CASSRGDGPAEAFF. The variable domain in full, with the rest retrieved from reference TRBV5-1 and TRBJ1-1, is KAGVTQTPRYLIKTRGQQVTLSCSPISGHRSVSWYQQTPGQGLQFLFEYFSETQRNKGNFPGRFSGRQFSNSRSEMNVSTLELGDSALYLCASSRGDGPAEAFFGQGTRLTVV.

The chain combines TRBV6-2 or TRBV6-3 with TRBJ2-6, with a weak D call TRBD1 (6 bases). The CDR3 contains 20 residues. V was clipped by 2 bases and J by 2 bases, with 22 bases between them. CDR1 and CDR2 from the germline V gene are MNHEY and SVGEGT. CDR3: CASSYLGLTGKGPGANVLTF. CDR3 sequence (DNA): TGTGCCAGCAGTTACCTCGGACTCACAGGGAAAGGACCTGGGGCCAACGTCCTGACTTTC.

Concerning this clonotype: A much larger clone lies a single base off, so this may be a read error. The J gene is TRBJ1-1, the V gene TRBV5-1; no reliable D call. The V gene's germline CDR1 is SGHRS and CDR2 YFSETQ. The CDR3 spans 14 residues. Here the CDR3 DNA reads TGCGCCAGCAGCTTGTCAGGAACGAACACTGAAGCTTCCTTT. Translating gives CASSLSGTNTEASF.